A single sample is the source of the 20 T cell receptor beta chains below, sequenced in a study of molecular identifiers for immune sequencing clone quantification. TCRdb reprocessed the PCR reads with MiXCR, giving one entry per CDR3 protein. The top ten hold roughly 0.94% of the sample, which has roughly 97,000 distinct CDR3 sequences, roughly 24% seen once. The material sequenced was naive CD8+ T cells from blood, with Jurkat cell RNA spiked in. Regarding subset: FACS-sorted CD8+CD4-CCR7+CD45RA+ naive T cells. Source of these receptors: a human donor in good health. Some libraries in this study had Jurkat cell RNA spiked in.

This clonotype was picked up many times. J is TRBJ2-7 and V is TRBV7-9; 8 bases agree with TRBD1. CDR1 SEHNR and CDR2 FQNEAQ come from the germline V gene (reference sequence). CDR3 size: 14 residues. The V gene end was trimmed by 5 bases and the J gene end by 2 bases; junction bases not matched to a gene: 5. The CDR3 spells CASSHRGTPYEQYF. The CDR3 DNA follows: TGTGCCAGCAGCCACAGGGGGACCCCCTACGAGCAGTACTTC.

This clonotype has ten or more counts. The chain is built from TRBV15 and TRBJ2-2, with TRBD1 identical over 8 bases. The CDR3 has 15 residues. CDR1 LNHNV and CDR2 YYDKDF come from the germline V gene (reference sequence). V lost 2 bases to trimming and J lost 11 bases; unmatched junction nucleotides: 10. This CDR3 is CATSRYKTGEEELFF. The DNA of the CDR3 is TGTGCCACCAGCAGATACAAGACAGGGGAAGAAGAGCTGTTTTTT.

This clonotype was found many times. The genes are TRBV4-1 and TRBJ2-7, with D perhaps matching TRBD1 or TRBD2 (5 bases each). This CDR3 comprises 14 residues. CDR1 is MGHRA, CDR2 YSYEKL, per germline. Trimming took 0 bases from V and 3 from J, leaving 9 bases between them. CDR3 nucleotides: TGCGCCAGCAGCCAAGATTGGGGGAACTACGAGCAGTACTTC. Its translation is CASSQDWGNYEQYF.

This clonotype has a count of ten or more. The chain employs TRBV19 and TRBJ1-1; the D is unclear. The CDR3 covers 13 residues. Trimming removed 2 bases from V and 3 bases from J, with 7 bases in between. CDR1 is LNHDA and CDR2 is SQIVND in the germline V gene (reference sequence). CDR3 nucleotide sequence: TGTGCCAGTAGTATAAAGGGTGACACTGAAGCTTTCTTT. Residues: CASSIKGDTEAFF.

Ten or more counts support this clonotype. The chain has TRBV20-1 and TRBJ1-1; 8 nucleotides match TRBD1. This CDR3 region has 12 residues. Unmatched junction bases numbered 1, after V lost 6 bases and J lost 1 base. Germline V gene sequence: CDR1 DFQATT, CDR2 SNEGSKA (reference sequence). CDR3 sequence: CSAGTGNTEAFF. CDR3 DNA: TGCAGTGCAGGGACAGGGAACACTGAAGCTTTCTTT.

This clonotype was observed a handful of times. This chain connects TRBV11-2 to TRBJ1-2; the D gene is possibly TRBD1 (6 bases). The CDR3 has 14 residues. Between the trimmed V and J ends, which lost 1 base and 2 bases, there was a span of 8 bases. Germline V CDR1 and CDR2: SGHAT, FQNNGV. The CDR3 bases are TGTGCCAGCAGCTTAGTCGGGACAAACTATGGCTACACCTTC. Protein product: CASSLVGTNYGYTF.

The table lists this clonotype with many counts. DNA for the CDR3: TGTGCCAGTAGTCCGCGAGCGGGGAGCACAGATACGCAGTATTTT. Translated: CASSPRAGSTDTQYF. The chain combines TRBV19 with TRBJ2-3, with 7 bases that match TRBD2. Trimming removed 5 bases from V and 0 bases from J; junction bases left unmatched: 5. CDR1 and CDR2 from the germline V gene are LNHDA and SQIVND (reference sequence). This CDR3 spans 15 amino acids.

This clonotype was seen ten or more times. The chain couples TRBV5-8 to TRBJ2-7; weak D call: TRBD2 (6 bases). Germline loops: CDR1 SGHTS, CDR2 YDEGEE. V shed 0 bases and J shed 0 bases, with 19 bases lying between them. CDR3 length: 18 residues. In DNA form, the CDR3 reads TGTGCCAGCAGCTTGGCCCCCGGGGGTTCATTTATCTCCTACGAGCAGTACTTC. Encoded protein: CASSLAPGGSFISYEQYF. Supplemented by reference TRBV5-8 and TRBJ2-7, the full variable domain reads EAGVTQSPTHLIKTRGQQATLRCSPISGHTSVYWYQQALGLGLQFLLWYDEGEERNRGNFPPRFSGRQFPNYSSELNVNALELEDSALYLCASSLAPGGSFISYEQYFGPGTRLTVT.

The table lists this clonotype with a few counts. This chain links TRBV19 with TRBJ2-7, with 9 nucleotides matching TRBD1. There are 15 residues in the CDR3. Germline V gives CDR1 LNHDA, CDR2 SQIVND (reference sequence). Trimming at V came to 1 base and at J to 0 bases, leaving 1 base not matched to a gene. The CDR3, as DNA: TGTGCCAGTAGTATAGTGGGACAGGGCTCCTACGAGCAGTACTTC. This encodes CASSIVGQGSYEQYF.

The gene calls are TRBV28 and TRBJ2-2; 9 nucleotides match TRBD2. Germline V gene sequence: CDR1 MDHEN, CDR2 SYDVKM. The CDR3 contains 17 residues. Germline trimming cut 4 bases from V and 6 bases from J; bases unmatched to any gene: 12. CDR3 DNA: TGTGCCAGCAGTTGGCGTGGCGGAATAGCGGGAGCCGGGGAGCTGTTTTTT. This translates into CASSWRGGIAGAGELFF.

As for this clonotype: A clone one base away is much larger, so this may be a read error. The chain links TRBV5-6 to TRBJ2-1; no reliable D call. This CDR3 is 13 amino acids long. Looked up from germline, CDR1 is SGHDT and CDR2 is YYEEEE. The CDR3: CAGSPTDLNEQFF. In DNA, the CDR3 is TGTGCCGGCAGCCCGACGGACCTCAATGAGCAGTTCTTC. Filled out from reference TRBV5-6 and TRBJ2-1, the complete variable domain reads DAGVTQSPTHLIKTRGQQVTLRCSPKSGHDTVSWYQQALGQGPQFIFQYYEEEERQRGNFPDRFSGHQFPNYSSELNVNALLLGDSALYLCAGSPTDLNEQFFGPGTRLTVL.

This clonotype was seen at least ten times. The V call is TRBV27, the J call TRBJ2-7, with D possibly being TRBD1 (6 bases). This CDR3 is built from 14 residues. Germline CDR1 is MNHEY and CDR2 is SMNVEV (reference sequence). V was trimmed by 2 bases and J by 2 bases, leaving 10 bases between them. In nucleotides, the CDR3 is TGTGCCAGCAGTTTAGGGGCAGGGGCCTACGAGCAGTACTTC. It yields the protein CASSLGAGAYEQYF.

The chain carries TRBV20-1 and TRBJ2-1; TRBD2 aligns across 10 bases. The CDR3 is 15 amino acids. The junction had 9 bases not matched to a gene; V was cut back by 4 bases and J by 6 bases. Germline CDR1 is DFQATT and CDR2 is SNEGSKA (reference sequence). This chain's CDR3 is CSANILAGLLNEQFF. As DNA, the CDR3 is TGCAGTGCTAACATACTAGCGGGGCTACTCAATGAGCAGTTCTTC.

For this clonotype: This may be a read error, as it is one base from a much larger clone. The chain is built from TRBV6-5 and TRBJ1-1; D is perhaps TRBD1 (5 bases). CDR1 and CDR2 (germline): MNHEY, SVGAGI. Trimming removed 0 bases from V and 4 bases from J, with 12 bases in between. The CDR3 totals 15 residues. CDR3 sequence reads: CASSYSWQGGTEAFF. The CDR3 nucleotides read TGTGCCAGCAGTTACTCGTGGCAGGGAGGCACTGAAGCTTTCTTT.

The chain has TRBV29-1 and TRBJ1-1; 7 nucleotides agree with TRBD1. The CDR3 contains 15 residues. Germline V CDR1 and CDR2: SQVTM, ANQGSEA. The ends lost 5 bases at V and 3 bases at J; junction bases unmatched: 12. The CDR3, as DNA: TGCAGCGTTCGTTACAGGGGTTTTGGATACACTGAAGCTTTCTTT. It encodes CSVRYRGFGYTEAFF.

The J gene is TRBJ1-1, the V gene TRBV19; 10 positions agree with TRBD1. There are 14 residues in the CDR3. With 3 bases clipped from V and 8 bases from J, the junction kept 6 bases outside the gene matches. CDR1 is LNHDA, CDR2 SQIVND, per germline (reference sequence). The CDR3 region has the DNA TGTGCCAGTAGTATTGGGGGACAGGGGATCGAAGCTTTCTTT. Encoded protein: CASSIGGQGIEAFF.

Of note for this clonotype: A read error is possible here, since a much larger clone lies one base away. This sequence joins TRBV29-1 and TRBJ2-7; 8 bases align to TRBD1. This CDR3 comprises 12 residues. Per germline, CDR1 SQVTM and CDR2 ANQGSEA. The V and J ends lost 0 bases and 9 bases, in that order; junction bases with no gene match: 4. This CDR3 is CSVEEDRAGQYF. CDR3 in DNA: TGCAGCGTTGAAGAGGACAGGGCCGGGCAGTACTTC.

In its sample, this clonotype was seen many times. V usage is TRBV7-9 and J usage is TRBJ2-3; no firm D call. CDR1 and CDR2 (germline): SEHNR, FQNEAQ (reference sequence). The CDR3 consists of 12 residues. Trimming shortened V by 6 bases and J by 6 bases, and 10 bases separated the two germline ends. DNA of the CDR3: TGTGCCAGCAGTCTTCTGGTTGATACGCAGTATTTT. This translates into CASSLLVDTQYF.

Comments on this clonotype: A read error may explain this, as a much larger clone is one base away. The J gene is TRBJ2-2, the V gene TRBV30, with D maybe TRBD2 (5 bases). Germline lookup yields CDR1 GTSNPN and CDR2 SVGIG (reference sequence). This CDR3 spans 13 amino acids. This CDR3 reads CAWSLINTGELVF. The CDR3 coding sequence is TGTGCCTGGAGTTTAATCAACACCGGGGAGCTGGTTTTT.

Remarks on this clonotype: A read error may explain this, as a much larger clone is one base away. V is TRBV5-4 and J is TRBJ1-2; tentatively, D is TRBD1 (5 bases). Germline CDR1 SGHNT, CDR2 YYREEE (reference sequence). The CDR3 loop spans 16 amino acids. V lost 4 bases and J 13 bases, leaving 29 bases between the germline ends. CDR3 amino acids: CASSNPYQGPERRCTF. The CDR3 nucleotides read TGTGCCAGCAGCAACCCGTATCAGGGACCAGAAAGGCGCTGCACCTTC. The full variable domain, completed using reference TRBV5-4 and TRBJ1-2, is ETGVTQSPTHLIKTRGQQVTLRCSSQSGHNTVSWYQQALGQGPQFIFQYYREEENGRGNFPPRFSGLQFPNYSSELNVNALELDDSALYLCASSNPYQGPERRCTFGSGTRLTVV.